Following are 14 T cell receptor beta chains from one sample sequenced in a study of beta chain features in type 1 diabetes. Since all of the isolated RNA was reverse transcribed, expressed TCRB transcripts were what got sequenced. Assay: immunoSEQ multiplex PCR; the TCRdb copy retains only in-frame clones and omits some. The sample has 680,000 or so clones, 15% to 18% seen once. The specimen was naive CD4+ T cells from blood. These receptors all stem from a man aged 18 to 35 in good health.

The genes are TRBV7-2 and TRBJ2-3; the D gene could be TRBD1 or TRBD2 (5 bases each). Per germline, CDR1 SGHTA and CDR2 FQGNSA. Deletions cut 0 bases from V and 2 bases from J, with 15 bases between. The CDR3 is 17 amino acids. This CDR3 is CASSLAGRRSSTDTQYF. The CDR3 region has the DNA TGTGCCAGCAGCTTAGCGGGACGTAGGTCCTCCACAGATACGCAGTATTTT.

This CDR3 is CASRRIRAGRVTDTQYF. In DNA form, the CDR3 reads TGTGCCAGCAGAAGAATTCGAGCGGGACGGGTAACAGATACGCAGTATTTT. The rearrangement links TRBV11-2 to TRBJ2-3; TRBD2 aligns across 7 bases. The germline V gene has CDR1 SGHAT and CDR2 FQNNGV. The CDR3 consists of 17 residues. Trimming took 6 bases from V and 3 from J; bases not matched to a gene: 15.

This clone has ten or more counts. The rearrangement uses TRBV14 and TRBJ2-1; 8 bases align to TRBD1. This CDR3 has 15 amino acids. The germline V gene encodes CDR1 SGHDN and CDR2 FVKESK. V shed 3 bases and J 10 bases; nucleotides not matched to a gene: 11. CDR3 DNA sequence: TGTGCCAGCAGCCAGGGCAGGGGGCCCCTGAGGGAGCAGTTCTTC. This gives the protein CASSQGRGPLREQFF.

This clone was detected a few times. V gene TRBV7-9 combines with J gene TRBJ2-3; perhaps TRBD1 as D (5 bases). The length of the CDR3 is 16 residues. The V gene's germline CDR1 is SEHNR and CDR2 FQNEAQ (reference sequence). Trimming cost V 5 bases and J 2 bases, with 17 bases left between them. The CDR3 DNA reads as TGTGCCAGCAGCCCGACGGTAGGGGTGGCCACAGATACGCAGTATTTT. Amino acid sequence: CASSPTVGVATDTQYF. The full variable domain, completed using reference TRBV7-9 and TRBJ2-3, is DTGVSQNPRHKITKRGQNVTFRCDPISEHNRLYWYRQTLGQGPEFLTYFQNEAQLEKSRLLSDRFSAERPKGSFSTLEIQRTEQGDSAMYLCASSPTVGVATDTQYFGPGTRLTVL.

This clone has just a few counts. The chain uses TRBV10-3 and TRBJ2-1; 10 bases map to TRBD2. V lost 4 bases, J lost 4 bases, and 4 bases stayed unmatched. CDR3 size: 15 residues. Per the germline V gene, CDR1 is ENHRY and CDR2 is SYGVKD. The CDR3 coding sequence is TGTGCCATCAGTGTGGGTAGCGGGAGGTACAATGAGCAGTTCTTC. The encoded protein is CAISVGSGRYNEQFF.

This clone was picked up a small number of times. The chain couples TRBV6-5 to TRBJ2-7; no reliable D call. There are 14 residues in the CDR3. CDR1 is MNHEY, CDR2 SVGAGI, per germline. The germline V and J ends were trimmed by 0 bases and 3 bases, with 9 bases remaining between them. The CDR3 nucleotides are TGTGCCAGCAGTTACTCGACCCCGATCTACGAGCAGTACTTC. Translating it yields CASSYSTPIYEQYF.

This clone has more than one count but fewer than ten. This chain uses TRBV28 with TRBJ2-5; no clear D. Germline V gives CDR1 MDHEN, CDR2 SYDVKM. Trimming left V 5 bases short and J 6 bases short, with 4 bases between. This CDR3 contains 10 residues. The CDR3 DNA reads as TGTGCCAGCAGTAAGAAGACCCAGTACTTC. Encoded protein: CASSKKTQYF. Full variable domain (rest looked up from reference TRBV28 and TRBJ2-5): DVKVTQSSRYLVKRTGEKVFLECVQDMDHENMFWYRQDPGLGLRLIYFSYDVKMKEKGDIPEGYSVSREKKERFSLILESASTNQTSMYLCASSKKTQYFGPGTRLLVL.

The V gene is TRBV27, the J gene TRBJ2-1; 8 bases are shared with TRBD1. The CDR3 totals 15 residues. The V gene end was trimmed by 7 bases and the J gene end by 7 bases; junction bases not matched to a gene: 12. Germline CDR1 MNHEY, CDR2 SMNVEV (reference sequence). The CDR3 region is CASTWTGILYNEQFF. The CDR3 DNA is TGTGCCAGCACCTGGACAGGGATTCTCTATAATGAGCAGTTCTTC.

This clone was picked up a small number of times. The genes are TRBV19 and TRBJ2-7; 8 nucleotides align to TRBD2. The V gene's germline CDR1 is LNHDA and CDR2 SQIVND (reference sequence). This CDR3 is 14 amino acids long. With 5 bases clipped from V and 3 bases from J, the junction kept 6 bases outside the gene matches. For the CDR3, the DNA is TGTGCCAGTAGTCCTGGGACTAGGCGCTACGAGCAGTACTTC. It is translated as CASSPGTRRYEQYF. Looking up the rest from reference TRBV19 and TRBJ2-7 gives the full variable domain: DGGITQSPKYLFRKEGQNVTLSCEQNLNHDAMYWYRQDPGQGLRLIYYSQIVNDFQKGDIAEGYSVSREKKESFPLTVTSAQKNPTAFYLCASSPGTRRYEQYFGPGTRLTVT.

This clone has more than one count but fewer than ten. V is TRBV15 and J is TRBJ2-7; D not certain. Trimming cost V 0 bases and J 4 bases, with 4 bases left between them. This CDR3 has 12 residues. Germline values: CDR1 LNHNV, CDR2 YYDKDF (reference sequence). The CDR3 region is CATSRDLYEQYF. For the CDR3, the DNA is TGTGCCACCAGCAGAGATTTGTACGAGCAGTACTTC.

With regard to this clone: At the DNA level, this CDR3 is encoded by other sequences in the same sample as well. The V and J genes are TRBV2 and TRBJ1-2; D unresolved. The CDR3 has 12 residues. CDR1 is SNHLY and CDR2 is FYNNEI in the germline V gene. V was pared by 2 bases and J by 5 bases, with 6 bases between. As DNA, the CDR3 is TGTGCCAGCAGTGAAAGGGATTATGGCTACACCTTC. Protein sequence: CASSERDYGYTF.

This clone turned up a few times. In DNA form, the CDR3 reads TGTGCCAGCATCTCGAGGGCAGATACGCAGTATTTT. It translates to CASISRADTQYF. The chain recombines TRBV6-5 with TRBJ2-3; maybe TRBD2 (5 bases). The CDR3 is made up of 12 amino acids. V was pared by 7 bases and J by 4 bases, with 9 bases between. Germline loops: CDR1 MNHEY, CDR2 SVGAGI.

The rearrangement joins TRBV2 to TRBJ1-5, with D possibly TRBD1 on 5 matching bases. Germline V gene lookup returns CDR1 SNHLY and CDR2 FYNNEI. CDR3 size: 15 residues. The ends were cut back, 3 bases at V and 0 bases at J, with 9 bases in the middle. The CDR3 DNA sequence: TGTGCCAGCAGTGAGCAGGGATTTAGCAATCAGCCCCAGCATTTT. This translates into CASSEQGFSNQPQHF.

This rearrangement joins TRBV18 to TRBJ2-5; D is unresolved. Trimming took 4 bases from V and 1 from J, leaving 7 bases between them. There are 13 residues in the CDR3. Germline assignment: CDR1 KGHSH and CDR2 LQKENI. As DNA, the CDR3 is TGTGCCAGCTCACAGGGTAGCCAAGAGACCCAGTACTTC. Protein: CASSQGSQETQYF.